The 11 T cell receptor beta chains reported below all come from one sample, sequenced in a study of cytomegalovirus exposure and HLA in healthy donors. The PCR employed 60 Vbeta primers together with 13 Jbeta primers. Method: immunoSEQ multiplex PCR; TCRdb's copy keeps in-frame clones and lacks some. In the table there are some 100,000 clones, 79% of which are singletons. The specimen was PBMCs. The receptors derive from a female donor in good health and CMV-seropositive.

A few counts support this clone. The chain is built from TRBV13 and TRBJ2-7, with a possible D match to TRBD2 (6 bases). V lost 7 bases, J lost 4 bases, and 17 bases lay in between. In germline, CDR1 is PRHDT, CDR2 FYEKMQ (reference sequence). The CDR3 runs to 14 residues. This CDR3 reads CASTMTGTFYEQYF. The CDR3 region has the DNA TGTGCCAGCACCATGACCGGGACTTTTTACGAGCAGTACTTC.

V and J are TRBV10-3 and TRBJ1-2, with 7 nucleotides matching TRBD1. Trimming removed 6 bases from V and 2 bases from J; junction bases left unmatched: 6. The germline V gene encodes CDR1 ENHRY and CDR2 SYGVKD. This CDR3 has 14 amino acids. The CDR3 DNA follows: TGTGCCATCAGGGGGGACAGTAAAAACTATGGCTACACCTTC. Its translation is CAIRGDSKNYGYTF.

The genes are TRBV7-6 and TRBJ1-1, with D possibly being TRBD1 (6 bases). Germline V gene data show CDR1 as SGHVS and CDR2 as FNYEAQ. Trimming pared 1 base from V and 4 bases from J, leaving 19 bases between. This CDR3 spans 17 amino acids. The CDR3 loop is CASSLVTGLVLSTEAFF. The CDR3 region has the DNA TGTGCCAGCAGCTTAGTTACAGGGTTAGTTTTGAGCACTGAAGCTTTCTTT.

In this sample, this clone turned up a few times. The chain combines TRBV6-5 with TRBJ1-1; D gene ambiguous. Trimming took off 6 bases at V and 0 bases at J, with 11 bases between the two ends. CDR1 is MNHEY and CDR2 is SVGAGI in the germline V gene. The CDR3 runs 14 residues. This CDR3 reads CASSSLTLNTEAFF. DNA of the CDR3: TGTGCCAGCAGCAGCCTGACACTGAACACTGAAGCTTTCTTT.

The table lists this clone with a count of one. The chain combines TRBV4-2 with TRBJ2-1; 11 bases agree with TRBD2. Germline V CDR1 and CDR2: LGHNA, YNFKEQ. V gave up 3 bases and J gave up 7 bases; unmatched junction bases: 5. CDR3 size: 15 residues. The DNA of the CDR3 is TGTGCCAGCAGCCACACTAGCGGGAGCTTGAATGAGCAGTTCTTC. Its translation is CASSHTSGSLNEQFF.

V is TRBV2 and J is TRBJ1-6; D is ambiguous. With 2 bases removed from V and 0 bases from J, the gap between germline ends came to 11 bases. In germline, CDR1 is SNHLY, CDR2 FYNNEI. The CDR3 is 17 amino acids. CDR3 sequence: CASSELSRSSYNSPLHF. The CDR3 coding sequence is TGTGCCAGCAGTGAACTCTCGAGGAGCTCCTATAATTCACCCCTCCACTTT.

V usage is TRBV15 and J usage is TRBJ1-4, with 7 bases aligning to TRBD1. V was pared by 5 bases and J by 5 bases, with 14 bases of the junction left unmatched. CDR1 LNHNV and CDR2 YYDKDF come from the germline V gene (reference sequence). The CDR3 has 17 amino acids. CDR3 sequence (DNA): TGTGCCACCAGCTCCGCGTCCTTGGGACAGTTAAATGAAAAACTGTTTTTT. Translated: CATSSASLGQLNEKLFF. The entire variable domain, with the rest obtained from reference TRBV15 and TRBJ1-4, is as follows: DAMVIQNPRYQVTQFGKPVTLSCSQTLNHNVMYWYQQKSSQAPKLLFHYYDKDFNNEADTPDNFQSRRPNTSFCFLDIRSPGLGDTAMYLCATSSASLGQLNEKLFFGSGTQLSVL.

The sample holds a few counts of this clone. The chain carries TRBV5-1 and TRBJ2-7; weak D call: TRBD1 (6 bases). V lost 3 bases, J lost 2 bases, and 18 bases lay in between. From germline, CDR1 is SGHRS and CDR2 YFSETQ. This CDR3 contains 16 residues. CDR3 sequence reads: CASSSNPGTSTYEQYF. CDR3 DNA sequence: TGCGCCAGCAGCTCAAATCCGGGGACATCTACCTACGAGCAGTACTTC.

The CDR3 reads CASSQVATAGQETQYF. CDR3 nucleotide sequence: TGCGCCAGCAGCCAAGTCGCGACCGCAGGACAAGAGACCCAGTACTTC. The V call is TRBV4-1, the J call TRBJ2-5; D is uncertain. Germline V gives CDR1 MGHRA, CDR2 YSYEKL. V was cut by 1 base and J by 2 bases, with 14 bases left in between. This CDR3 is 16 amino acids long.

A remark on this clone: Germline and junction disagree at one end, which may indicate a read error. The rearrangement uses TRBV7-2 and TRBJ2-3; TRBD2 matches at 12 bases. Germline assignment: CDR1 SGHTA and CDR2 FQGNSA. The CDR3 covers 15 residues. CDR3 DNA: TGTGCCAGCAGCTTAGAACTAGCGGGAGGCGCCTTCTGGCATTTT. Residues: CASSLELAGGAFWHF.

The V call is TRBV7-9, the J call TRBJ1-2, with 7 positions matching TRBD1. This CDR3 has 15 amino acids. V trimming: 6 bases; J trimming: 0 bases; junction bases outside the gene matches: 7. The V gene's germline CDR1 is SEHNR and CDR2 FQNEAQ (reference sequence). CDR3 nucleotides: TGTGCCAGCAGGGAAACAGGGGAAGCTAACTATGGCTACACCTTC. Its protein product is CASRETGEANYGYTF.